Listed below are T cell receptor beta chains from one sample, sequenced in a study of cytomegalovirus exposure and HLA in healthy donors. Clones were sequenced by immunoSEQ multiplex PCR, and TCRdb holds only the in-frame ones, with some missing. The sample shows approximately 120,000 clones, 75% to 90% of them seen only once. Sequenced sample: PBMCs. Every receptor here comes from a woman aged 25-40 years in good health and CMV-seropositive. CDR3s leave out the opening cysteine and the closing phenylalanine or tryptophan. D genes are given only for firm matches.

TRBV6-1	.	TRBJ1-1	ASSQDTNTEAF
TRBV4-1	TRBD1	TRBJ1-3	ASSQDGTGISGNTIY
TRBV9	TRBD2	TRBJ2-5	ASSVYGGEQETQY
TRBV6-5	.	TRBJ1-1	ASRFDILNTEAF
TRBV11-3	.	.	ASSSPIGTESSYEQY
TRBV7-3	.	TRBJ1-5	ASSPHQPQH
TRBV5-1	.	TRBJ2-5	ASSLQTGETQY
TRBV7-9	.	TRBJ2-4	ASSLAAVLAKNIQY
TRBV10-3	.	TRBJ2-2	AISEGVGYTGELF
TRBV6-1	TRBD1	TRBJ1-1	ASSEGQGYTEAF
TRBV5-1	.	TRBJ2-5	ASSLSGGMGETQY
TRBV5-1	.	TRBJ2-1	ASSLQASSYNEQF
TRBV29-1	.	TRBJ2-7	SIVRQGPNEQY
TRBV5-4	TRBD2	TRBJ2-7	ASSFGLAGHSYEQY
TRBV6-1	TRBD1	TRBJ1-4	ASSEKGTGAFEKLF
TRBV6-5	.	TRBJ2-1	ASSPGFNNEQF
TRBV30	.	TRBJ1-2	AWSGGARGYT
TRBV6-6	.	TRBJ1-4	AVLGGGKLF
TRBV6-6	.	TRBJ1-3	ASIPHDRVPGNTIY
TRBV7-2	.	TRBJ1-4	ASTPFLEGREKLF
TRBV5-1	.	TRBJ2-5	ASSLAWAQETQY
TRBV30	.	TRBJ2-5	AWSAGLEETQY
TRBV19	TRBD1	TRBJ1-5	ASSTNRGDSNQPQH
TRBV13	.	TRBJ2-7	ASSPRKPTGPHTYEQY
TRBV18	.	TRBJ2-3	ASSPKGDKTDTQY
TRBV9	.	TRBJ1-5	ASSVGGAEIQPQH
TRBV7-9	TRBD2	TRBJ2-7	ASSWLAGGEQY
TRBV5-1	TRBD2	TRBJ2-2	ASSSLPPGLAGGAGELF
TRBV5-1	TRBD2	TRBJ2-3	ASSLGTTISTDTQY
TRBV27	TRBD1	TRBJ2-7	ASSYRQGSYEQY
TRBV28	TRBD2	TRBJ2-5	ASSLGGEGQETQY
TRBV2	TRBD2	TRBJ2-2	ASSSLLAGAATGELF
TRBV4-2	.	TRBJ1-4	ASSGGEPGEKLF
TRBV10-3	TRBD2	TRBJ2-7	AISVAGPSSYEQY
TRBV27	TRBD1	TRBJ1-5	ASSFSGQGSGQPQH
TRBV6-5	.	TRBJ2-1	ASTPRVGAYNEQF
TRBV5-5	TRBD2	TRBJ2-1	ASSLGKGTLADEQF
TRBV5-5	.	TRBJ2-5	ASSLASGLRLETQY